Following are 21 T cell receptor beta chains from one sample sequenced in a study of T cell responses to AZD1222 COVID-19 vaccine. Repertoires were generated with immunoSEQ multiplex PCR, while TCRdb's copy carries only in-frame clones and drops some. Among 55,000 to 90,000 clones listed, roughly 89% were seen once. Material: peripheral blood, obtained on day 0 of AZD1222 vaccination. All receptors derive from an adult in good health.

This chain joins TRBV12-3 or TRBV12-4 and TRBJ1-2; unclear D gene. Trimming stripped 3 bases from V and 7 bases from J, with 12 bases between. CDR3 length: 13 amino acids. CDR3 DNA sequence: TGTGCCAGCAGTTTGTCGGATAGGCGTGGCTACACCTTC. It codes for CASSLSDRRGYTF.

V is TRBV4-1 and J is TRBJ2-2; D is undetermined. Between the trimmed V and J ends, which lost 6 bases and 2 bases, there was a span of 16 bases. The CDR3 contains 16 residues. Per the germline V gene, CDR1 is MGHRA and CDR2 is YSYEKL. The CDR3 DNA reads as TGCGCCAGCAGTCCATTTAGGAAGGCCAACACCGGGGAGCTGTTTTTT. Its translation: CASSPFRKANTGELFF.

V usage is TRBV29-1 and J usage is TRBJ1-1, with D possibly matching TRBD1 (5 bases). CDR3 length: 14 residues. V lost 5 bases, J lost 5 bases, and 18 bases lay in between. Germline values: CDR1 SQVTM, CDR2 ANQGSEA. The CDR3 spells CSVRGRGGDTEAFF. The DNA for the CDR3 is TGCAGCGTTCGAGGGCGTGGGGGTGATACTGAAGCTTTCTTT.

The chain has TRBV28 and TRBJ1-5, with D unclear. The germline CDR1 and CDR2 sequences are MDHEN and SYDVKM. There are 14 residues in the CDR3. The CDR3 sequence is CGCGRDYSNQPQHF. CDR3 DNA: TGTGGTTGTGGCCGAGATTATAGCAATCAGCCCCAGCATTTT.

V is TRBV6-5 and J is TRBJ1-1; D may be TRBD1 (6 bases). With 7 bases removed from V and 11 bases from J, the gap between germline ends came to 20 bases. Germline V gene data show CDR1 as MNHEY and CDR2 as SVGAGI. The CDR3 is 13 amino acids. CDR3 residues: CASIGGQRFFAFF. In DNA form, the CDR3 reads TGTGCCAGCATTGGAGGACAGAGGTTTTTTGCTTTCTTT.

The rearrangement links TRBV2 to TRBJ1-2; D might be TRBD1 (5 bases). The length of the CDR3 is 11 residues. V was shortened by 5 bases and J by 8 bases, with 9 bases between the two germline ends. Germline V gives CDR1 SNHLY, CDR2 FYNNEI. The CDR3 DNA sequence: TGTGCCAGCAGTCAGGGTCGGGGCTACACCTTC. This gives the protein CASSQGRGYTF.

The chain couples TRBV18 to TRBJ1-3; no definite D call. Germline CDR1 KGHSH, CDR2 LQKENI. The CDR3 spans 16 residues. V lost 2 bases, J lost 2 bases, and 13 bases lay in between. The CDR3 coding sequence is TGTGCCAGCTCACCAGCCCACGGGCCCACTGGAAACACCATATATTTT. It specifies CASSPAHGPTGNTIYF. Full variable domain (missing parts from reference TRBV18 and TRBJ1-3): NAGVMQNPRHLVRRRGQEARLRCSPMKGHSHVYWYRQLPEEGLKFMVYLQKENIIDESGMPKERFSAEFPKEGPSILRIQQVVRGDSAAYFCASSPAHGPTGNTIYFGEGSWLTVV.

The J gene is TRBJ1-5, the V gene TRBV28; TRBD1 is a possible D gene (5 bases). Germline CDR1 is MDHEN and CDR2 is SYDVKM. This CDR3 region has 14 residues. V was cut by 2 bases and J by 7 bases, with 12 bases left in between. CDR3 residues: CASSLRQGPQPQHF. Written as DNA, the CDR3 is TGTGCCAGCAGTTTAAGGCAGGGACCCCAGCCCCAGCATTTT.

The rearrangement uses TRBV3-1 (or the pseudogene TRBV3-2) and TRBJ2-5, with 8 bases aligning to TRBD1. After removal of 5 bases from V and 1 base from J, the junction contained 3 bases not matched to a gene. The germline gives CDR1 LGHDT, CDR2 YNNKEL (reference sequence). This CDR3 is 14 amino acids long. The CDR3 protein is CASSFGQGQETQYF. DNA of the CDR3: TGTGCCAGCAGCTTCGGACAGGGCCAAGAGACCCAGTACTTC.

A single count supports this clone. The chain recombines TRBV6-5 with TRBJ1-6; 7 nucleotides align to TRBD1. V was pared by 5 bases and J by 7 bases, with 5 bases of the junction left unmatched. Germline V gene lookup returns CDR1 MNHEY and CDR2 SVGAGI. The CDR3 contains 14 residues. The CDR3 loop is CASSPRTGNSPLHF. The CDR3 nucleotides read TGTGCCAGCAGTCCCCGGACAGGCAATTCACCCCTCCACTTT.

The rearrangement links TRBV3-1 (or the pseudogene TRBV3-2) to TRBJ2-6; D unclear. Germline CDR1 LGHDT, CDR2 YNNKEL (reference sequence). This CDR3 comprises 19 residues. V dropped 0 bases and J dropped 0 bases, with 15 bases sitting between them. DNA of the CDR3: TGTGCCAGCAGCCAAGACTTCGCCCAGGCCAACTCTGGGGCCAACGTCCTGACTTTC. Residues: CASSQDFAQANSGANVLTF.

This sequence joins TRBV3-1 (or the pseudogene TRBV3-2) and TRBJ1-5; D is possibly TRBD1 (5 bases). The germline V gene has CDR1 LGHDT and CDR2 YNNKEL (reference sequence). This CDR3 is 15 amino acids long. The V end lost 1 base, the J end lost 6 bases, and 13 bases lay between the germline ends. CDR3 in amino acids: CASSQAGVGTQPQHF. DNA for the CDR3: TGTGCCAGCAGCCAAGCTGGGGTGGGGACTCAGCCCCAGCATTTT.

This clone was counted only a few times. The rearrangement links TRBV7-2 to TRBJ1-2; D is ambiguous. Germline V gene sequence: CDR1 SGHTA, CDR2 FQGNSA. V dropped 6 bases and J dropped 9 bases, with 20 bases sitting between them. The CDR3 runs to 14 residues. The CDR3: CASRPPSGYGSYTF. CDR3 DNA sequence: TGTGCCAGCAGACCCCCGTCGGGCTATGGGAGCTACACCTTC.

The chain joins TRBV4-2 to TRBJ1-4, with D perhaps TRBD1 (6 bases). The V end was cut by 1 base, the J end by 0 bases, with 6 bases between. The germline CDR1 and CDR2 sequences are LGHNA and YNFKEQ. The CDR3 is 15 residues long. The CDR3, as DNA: TGTGCCAGCAGCCAAGGACAGGCAACTAATGAAAAACTGTTTTTT. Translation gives CASSQGQATNEKLFF.

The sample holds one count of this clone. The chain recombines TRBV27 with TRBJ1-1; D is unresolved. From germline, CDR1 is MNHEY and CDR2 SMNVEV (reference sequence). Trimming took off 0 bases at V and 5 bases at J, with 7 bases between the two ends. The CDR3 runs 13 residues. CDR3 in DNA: TGTGCCAGCAGTTTATCTTTACGGACTGAAGCTTTCTTT. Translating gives CASSLSLRTEAFF.

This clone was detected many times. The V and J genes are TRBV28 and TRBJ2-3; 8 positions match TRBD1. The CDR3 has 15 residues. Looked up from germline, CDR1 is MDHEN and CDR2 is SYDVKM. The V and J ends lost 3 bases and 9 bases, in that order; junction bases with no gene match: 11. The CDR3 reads CASSFGLSDRETQYF. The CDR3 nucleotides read TGTGCCAGCAGTTTTGGACTGTCGGACAGGGAAACGCAGTATTTT.

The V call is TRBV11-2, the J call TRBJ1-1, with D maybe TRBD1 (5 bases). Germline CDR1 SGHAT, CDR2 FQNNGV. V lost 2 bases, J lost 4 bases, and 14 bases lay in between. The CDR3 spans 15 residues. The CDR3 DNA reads TGTGCCAGCAGCTTATATCAGGGCGCCAGCACTGAAGCTTTCTTT. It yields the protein CASSLYQGASTEAFF.

The chain's CDR3 is CASSFSAARGEQFF. CDR3 nucleotide sequence: TGTGCCAGCAGCTTCTCGGCAGCCCGGGGTGAGCAGTTCTTC. This chain connects TRBV5-4 to TRBJ2-1; D might be TRBD2 (5 bases). CDR3 size: 14 residues. Germline V gene data show CDR1 as SGHNT and CDR2 as YYREEE (reference sequence). Deletions cut 2 bases from V and 9 bases from J, with 15 bases between. Filled out from reference TRBV5-4 and TRBJ2-1, the complete variable domain reads ETGVTQSPTHLIKTRGQQVTLRCSSQSGHNTVSWYQQALGQGPQFIFQYYREEENGRGNFPPRFSGLQFPNYSSELNVNALELDDSALYLCASSFSAARGEQFFGPGTRLTVL.

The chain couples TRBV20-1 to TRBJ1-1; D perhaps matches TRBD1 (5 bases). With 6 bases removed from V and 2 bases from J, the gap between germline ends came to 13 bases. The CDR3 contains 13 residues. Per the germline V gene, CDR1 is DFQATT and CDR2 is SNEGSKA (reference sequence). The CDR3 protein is CSASWGENTEAFF. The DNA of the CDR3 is TGCAGTGCCAGTTGGGGGGAAAACACTGAAGCTTTCTTT.

In DNA form, the CDR3 reads TGTGCCAGCGGGGGGGCCGCAGATACGCAGTATTTT. This encodes CASGGAADTQYF. The chain carries TRBV11-2 and TRBJ2-3; maybe TRBD2 (7 bases). V shed 8 bases and J shed 4 bases, with 10 bases lying between them. The V gene's germline CDR1 is SGHAT and CDR2 FQNNGV. This CDR3 spans 12 amino acids.

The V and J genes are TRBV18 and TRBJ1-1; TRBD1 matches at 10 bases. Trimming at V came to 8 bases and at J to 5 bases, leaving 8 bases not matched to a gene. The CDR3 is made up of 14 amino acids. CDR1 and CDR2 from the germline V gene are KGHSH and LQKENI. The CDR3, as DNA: TGTGCCAGCCCTGGGGACAGGGGAATAACTGAAGCTTTCTTT. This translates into CASPGDRGITEAFF.